The entry below gives a single TCR beta chain sequence along with its context. The data stem from a study of tumor-infiltrating lymphocytes in primary liver carcinoma. CDR1 and CDR2 from the germline V gene are MNHNS and SASEGT. Trimming left V 3 bases short and J 14 bases short, with 17 bases between. This CDR3 comprises 13 residues. Unsorted bulk tissue, roughly 20-32 mg of it, served as the source for co-extraction of RNA and DNA. With a constant-region primer, TCR beta cDNA was made from approximately 500 ng of total RNA. Slightly modified ARM-PCR, run as three nested multiplex PCR rounds, produced the TCR beta libraries. The first two PCR rounds, around 10 cycles each, used TRBV1-TRBV30 forward primers and a C-beta reverse primer. MiXCR, applied by TCRdb to the multiplex PCR reads, yields one record per CDR3 protein. The sample has 30,000 to 40,000 distinct CDR3 sequences, roughly 69% seen once; the top ten hold approximately 15%.

The source of this sequence is a man aged 35 to 55 with primary liver carcinoma and hepatitis B virus infection. The sequencing sample was made of liver tumor tissue from sampling region 4. Subset here: tumor region T4, right-lateral pole. J is TRBJ2-1 and V is TRBV6-1; D unresolved. Here the CDR3 reads CASSEGKNNDKFF. The DNA of the CDR3 is TGTGCCAGCAGTGAGGGGAAAAACAATGATAAGTTCTTC.